The source of this T cell receptor beta chain is a study of blood T cell repertoires in COVID-19. Overall study: Spain, Italy and the United States supplied samples that represented acute and convalescent COVID-19. PBMCs, B-cell-depleted T cells, or T cells were the source of the cDNA or gDNA that made up the material.

How the authors handled the data: For nucleated cells, counts were estimated from reference gene primer amplification. The repertoire was sequenced with immunoSEQ multiplex PCR; TCRdb's copy has only in-frame clones and lacks some. For V, J and clone size, that table is used; D and trimming come from the DNA. The sample has about 95,000 clones, around 90% seen once. In germline, CDR1 is DFQATT, CDR2 SNEGSKA (reference sequence). The CDR3 is made up of 14 amino acids. The ends lost 3 bases at V and 4 bases at J; junction bases unmatched: 2. Source material: peripheral blood. The source of this sequence is a woman between 70 and 85 years old with acute or convalescent COVID-19. The chain employs TRBV20-1 and TRBJ2-3, with 12 bases aligning to TRBD1. CDR3 sequence: CSASRDRGPDTQYF. CDR3 coding DNA: TGCAGTGCTAGTAGGGACAGGGGGCCAGATACGCAGTATTTT.